This record covers a single TCR beta chain. The antigen is unknown. PCR amplification relied on 60 Vbeta primers (plus 13 Jbeta primers). The repertoire was sequenced with immunoSEQ multiplex PCR; TCRdb's copy has only in-frame clones and lacks some. The table has 100,000 to 120,000 clones, approximately 74% seen once. These data belong to a study of cytomegalovirus exposure and HLA in healthy donors. Study-wide points: Later on, an analysis tied under 20,000 TCR beta sequences to HLA alleles at 0.05 false discovery rate. In a later analysis, CMV-associated beta chains were mostly HLA-associated, it appeared.

The V gene's germline CDR1 is SNHLY and CDR2 FYNNEI. There are 17 residues in the CDR3. Trimming took off 4 bases at V and 6 bases at J, with 21 bases between the two ends. The clonotype originates from a woman aged 40 to 49 in good health and CMV-seropositive. Sequencing used PBMCs. The J gene is TRBJ2-2, the V gene TRBV2; D not resolved. The CDR3 sequence is CASSGVAVLSLAGELFF. The DNA for the CDR3 is TGTGCCAGCAGTGGAGTAGCTGTTTTATCCCTCGCCGGGGAGCTGTTTTTT. The full variable domain, completed using reference TRBV2 and TRBJ2-2, is EPEVTQTPSHQVTQMGQEVILRCVPISNHLYFYWYRQILGQKVEFLVSFYNNEISEKSEIFDDQFSVERPDGSNFTLKIRSTKLEDSAMYFCASSGVAVLSLAGELFFGEGSRLTVL.